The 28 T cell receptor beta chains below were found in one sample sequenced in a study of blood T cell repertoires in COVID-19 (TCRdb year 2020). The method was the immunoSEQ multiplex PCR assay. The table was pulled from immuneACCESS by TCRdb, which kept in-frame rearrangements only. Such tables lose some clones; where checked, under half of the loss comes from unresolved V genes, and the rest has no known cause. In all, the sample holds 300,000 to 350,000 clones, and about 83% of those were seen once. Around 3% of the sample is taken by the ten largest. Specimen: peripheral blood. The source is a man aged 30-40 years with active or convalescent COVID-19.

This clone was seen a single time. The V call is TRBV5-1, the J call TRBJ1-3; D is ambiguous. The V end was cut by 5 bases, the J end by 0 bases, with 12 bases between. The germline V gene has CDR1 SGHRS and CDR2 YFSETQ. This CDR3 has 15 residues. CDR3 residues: CASREQSNSGNTIYF. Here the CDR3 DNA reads TGCGCCAGCAGAGAACAGTCAAACTCTGGAAACACCATATATTTT. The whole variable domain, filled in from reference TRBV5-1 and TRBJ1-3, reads KAGVTQTPRYLIKTRGQQVTLSCSPISGHRSVSWYQQTPGQGLQFLFEYFSETQRNKGNFPGRFSGRQFSNSRSEMNVSTLELGDSALYLCASREQSNSGNTIYFGEGSWLTVV.

Here the CDR3 reads CASSTYRESSFPGANVLTF. The DNA of the CDR3 is TGTGCCAGCAGCACCTACAGGGAGTCCTCCTTCCCCGGGGCCAACGTCCTGACTTTC. This chain joins TRBV11-3 and TRBJ2-6; D possibly corresponds to TRBD1 (6 bases). From germline, CDR1 is SGHNT and CDR2 YENEEA. This CDR3 is 19 amino acids long. V shed 5 bases and J shed 4 bases, with 24 bases lying between them.

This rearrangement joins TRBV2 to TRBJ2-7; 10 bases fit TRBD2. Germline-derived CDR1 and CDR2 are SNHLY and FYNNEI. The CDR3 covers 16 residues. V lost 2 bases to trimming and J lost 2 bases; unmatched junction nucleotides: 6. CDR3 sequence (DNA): TGTGCCAGCAGTGAATTTCGGCTAGCGGGGGCCTACGAGCAGTACTTC. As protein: CASSEFRLAGAYEQYF.

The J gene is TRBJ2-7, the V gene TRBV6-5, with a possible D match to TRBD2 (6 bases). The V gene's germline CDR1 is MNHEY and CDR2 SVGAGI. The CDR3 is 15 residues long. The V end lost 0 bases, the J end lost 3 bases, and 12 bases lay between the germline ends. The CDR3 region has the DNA TGTGCCAGCAGTTACTCAGGAAGGGGAGGCTACGAGCAGTACTTC. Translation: CASSYSGRGGYEQYF.

CDR3 coding DNA: TGCGCCAGCAGCCAAACCGGGACAGGGGGCGAAAAACTGTTTTTT. This gives the protein CASSQTGTGGEKLFF. The J gene is TRBJ1-4, the V gene TRBV4-1; 12 bases fit TRBD1. The V gene end was trimmed by 2 bases and the J gene end by 8 bases; junction bases not matched to a gene: 3. The length of the CDR3 is 15 residues. The germline V gene encodes CDR1 MGHRA and CDR2 YSYEKL.

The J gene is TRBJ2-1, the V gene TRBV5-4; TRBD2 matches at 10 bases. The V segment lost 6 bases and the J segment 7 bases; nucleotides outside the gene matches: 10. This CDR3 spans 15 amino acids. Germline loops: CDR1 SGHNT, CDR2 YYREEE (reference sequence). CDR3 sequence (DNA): TGTGCCAGCAAGGGTGAACTAGCGGGACCAAATGAGCAGTTCTTC. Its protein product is CASKGELAGPNEQFF.

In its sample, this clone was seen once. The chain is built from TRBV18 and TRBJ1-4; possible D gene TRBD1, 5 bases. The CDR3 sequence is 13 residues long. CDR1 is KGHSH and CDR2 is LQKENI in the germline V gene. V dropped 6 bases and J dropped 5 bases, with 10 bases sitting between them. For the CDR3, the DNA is TGTGCCAGCTCTCAGACAGAGAATGAAAAACTGTTTTTT. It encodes CASSQTENEKLFF.

CDR3 protein: CASSPLAGKAADTQYF. DNA of the CDR3: TGTGCCAGCAGTCCCCTAGCGGGTAAAGCGGCAGATACGCAGTATTTT. J is TRBJ2-3 and V is TRBV7-2, with TRBD2 matching over 8 bases. Per the germline V gene, CDR1 is SGHTA and CDR2 is FQGNSA. V gave up 6 bases and J gave up 4 bases; unmatched junction bases: 12. The CDR3 is 16 residues long.

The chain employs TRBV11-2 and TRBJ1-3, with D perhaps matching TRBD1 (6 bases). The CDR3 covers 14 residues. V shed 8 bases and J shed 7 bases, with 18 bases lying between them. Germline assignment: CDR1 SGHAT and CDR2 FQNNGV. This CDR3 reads CASGTWAGENTIYF. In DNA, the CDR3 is TGTGCCAGCGGGACGTGGGCAGGGGAGAACACCATATATTTT.

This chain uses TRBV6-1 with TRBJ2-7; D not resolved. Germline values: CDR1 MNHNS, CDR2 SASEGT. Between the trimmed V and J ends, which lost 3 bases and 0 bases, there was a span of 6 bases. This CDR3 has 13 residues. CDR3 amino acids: CASSEQASYEQYF. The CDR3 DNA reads TGTGCCAGCAGTGAGCAGGCCTCCTACGAGCAGTACTTC.

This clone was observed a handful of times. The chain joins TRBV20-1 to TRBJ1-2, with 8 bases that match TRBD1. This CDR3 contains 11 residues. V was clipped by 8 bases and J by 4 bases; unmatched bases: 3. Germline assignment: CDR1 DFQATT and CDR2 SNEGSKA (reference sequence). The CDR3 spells CSTDRGYGYTF. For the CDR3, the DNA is TGCAGTACTGACAGGGGCTATGGCTACACCTTC.

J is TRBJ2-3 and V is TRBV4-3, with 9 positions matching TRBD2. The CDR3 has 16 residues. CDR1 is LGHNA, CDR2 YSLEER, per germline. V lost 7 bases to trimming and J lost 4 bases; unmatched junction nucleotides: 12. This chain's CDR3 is CASTETLAGLPDTQYF. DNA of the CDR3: TGCGCCAGCACCGAGACACTAGCGGGTCTGCCAGATACGCAGTATTTT.

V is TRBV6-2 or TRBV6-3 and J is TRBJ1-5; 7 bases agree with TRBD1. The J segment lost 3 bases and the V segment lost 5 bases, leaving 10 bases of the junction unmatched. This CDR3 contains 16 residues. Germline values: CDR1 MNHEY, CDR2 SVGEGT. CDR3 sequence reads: CASSRTIRGTNQPQHF. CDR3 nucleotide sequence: TGTGCCAGCAGTCGAACGATCAGGGGGACCAATCAGCCCCAGCATTTT.

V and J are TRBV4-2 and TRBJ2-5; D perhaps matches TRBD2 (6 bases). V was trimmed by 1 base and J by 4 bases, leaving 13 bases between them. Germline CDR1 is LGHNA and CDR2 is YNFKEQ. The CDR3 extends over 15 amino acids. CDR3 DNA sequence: TGTGCCAGCAGCCAAGCGGCGGGGCTGGGAGAGACCCAGTACTTC. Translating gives CASSQAAGLGETQYF.

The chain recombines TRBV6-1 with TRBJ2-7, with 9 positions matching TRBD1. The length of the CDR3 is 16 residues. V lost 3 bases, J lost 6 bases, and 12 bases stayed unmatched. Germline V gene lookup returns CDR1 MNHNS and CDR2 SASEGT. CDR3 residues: CASSDRGTGHPGEQYF. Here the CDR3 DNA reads TGTGCCAGCAGTGACAGAGGGACAGGGCATCCGGGCGAGCAGTACTTC.

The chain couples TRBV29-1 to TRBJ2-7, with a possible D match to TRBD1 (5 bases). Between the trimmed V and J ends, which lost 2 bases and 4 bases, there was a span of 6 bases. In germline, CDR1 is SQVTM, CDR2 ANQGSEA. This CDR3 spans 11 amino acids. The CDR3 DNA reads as TGCAGCGTTGAATCAGGGTACGAGCAGTACTTC. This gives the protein CSVESGYEQYF.

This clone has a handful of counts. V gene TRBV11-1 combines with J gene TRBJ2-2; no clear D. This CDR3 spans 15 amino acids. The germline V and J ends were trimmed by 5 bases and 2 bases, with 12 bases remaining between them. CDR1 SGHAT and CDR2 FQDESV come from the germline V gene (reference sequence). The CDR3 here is CASSQTRFNTGELFF. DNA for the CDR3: TGTGCCAGCAGCCAAACACGCTTCAACACCGGGGAGCTGTTTTTT.

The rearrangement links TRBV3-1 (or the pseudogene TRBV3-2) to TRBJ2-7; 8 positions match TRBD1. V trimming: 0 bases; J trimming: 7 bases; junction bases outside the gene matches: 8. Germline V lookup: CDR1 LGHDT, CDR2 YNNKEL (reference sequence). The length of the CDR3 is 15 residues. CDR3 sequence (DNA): TGTGCCAGCAGCCAAGAGGGCAGGGGGCGGGGAGAGCAGTACTTC. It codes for CASSQEGRGRGEQYF.

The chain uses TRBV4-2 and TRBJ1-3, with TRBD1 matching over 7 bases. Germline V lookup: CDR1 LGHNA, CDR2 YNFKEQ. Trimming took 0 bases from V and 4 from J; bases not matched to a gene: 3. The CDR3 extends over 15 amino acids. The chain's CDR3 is CASSQEMGQGNTIYF. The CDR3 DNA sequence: TGTGCCAGCAGCCAAGAAATGGGACAGGGAAACACCATATATTTT.

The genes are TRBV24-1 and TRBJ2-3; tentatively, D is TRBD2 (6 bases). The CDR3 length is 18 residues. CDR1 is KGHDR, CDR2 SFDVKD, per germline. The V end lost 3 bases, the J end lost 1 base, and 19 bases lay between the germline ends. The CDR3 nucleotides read TGTGCCACCAGTGATAGCTACTTACTAGCTGCTGGCACAGATACGCAGTATTTT. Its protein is CATSDSYLLAAGTDTQYF.

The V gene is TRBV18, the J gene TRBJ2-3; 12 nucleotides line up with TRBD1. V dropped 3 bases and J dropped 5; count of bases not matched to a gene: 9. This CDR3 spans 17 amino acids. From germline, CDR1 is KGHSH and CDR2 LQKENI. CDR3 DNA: TGTGCCAGCTCACCGGGCGCGGGACAGGGGGCTGTAGATACGCAGTATTTT. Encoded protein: CASSPGAGQGAVDTQYF.

CDR3 loop: CASSYSGQPGELFF. The CDR3 coding sequence is TGTGCCAGCAGTTACTCCGGACAGCCCGGGGAGCTGTTTTTT. The V and J genes are TRBV6-5 and TRBJ2-2; TRBD1 is a possible D gene (6 bases). The CDR3 spans 14 residues. The germline CDR1 and CDR2 sequences are MNHEY and SVGAGI. V was clipped by 0 bases and J by 6 bases, with 8 bases between them.

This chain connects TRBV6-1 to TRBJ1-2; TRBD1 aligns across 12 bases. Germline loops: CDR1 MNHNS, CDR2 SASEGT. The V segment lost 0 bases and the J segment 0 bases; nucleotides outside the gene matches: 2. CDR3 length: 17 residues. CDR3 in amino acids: CASSEAGQGATNYGYTF. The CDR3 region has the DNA TGTGCCAGCAGTGAAGCGGGACAGGGGGCCACTAACTATGGCTACACCTTC.

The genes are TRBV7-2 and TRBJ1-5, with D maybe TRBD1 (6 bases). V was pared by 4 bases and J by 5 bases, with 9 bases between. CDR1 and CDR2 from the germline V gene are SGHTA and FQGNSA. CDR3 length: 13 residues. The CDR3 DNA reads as TGTGCCAGCAGCTACAGGGTGGATCAGCCCCAGCATTTT. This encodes CASSYRVDQPQHF.

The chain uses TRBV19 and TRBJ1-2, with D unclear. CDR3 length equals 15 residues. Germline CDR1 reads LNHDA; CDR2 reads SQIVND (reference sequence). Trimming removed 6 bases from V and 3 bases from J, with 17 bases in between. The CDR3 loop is CASRAQVLSDYGYTF. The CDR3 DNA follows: TGTGCCAGTAGAGCCCAAGTCCTCTCCGACTATGGCTACACCTTC.

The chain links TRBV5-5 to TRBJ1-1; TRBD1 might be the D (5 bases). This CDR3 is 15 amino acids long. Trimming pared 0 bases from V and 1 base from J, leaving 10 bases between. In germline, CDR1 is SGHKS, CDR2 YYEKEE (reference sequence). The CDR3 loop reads CASSLGPTENTEAFF. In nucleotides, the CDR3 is TGTGCCAGCAGCTTGGGACCGACAGAGAACACTGAAGCTTTCTTT.

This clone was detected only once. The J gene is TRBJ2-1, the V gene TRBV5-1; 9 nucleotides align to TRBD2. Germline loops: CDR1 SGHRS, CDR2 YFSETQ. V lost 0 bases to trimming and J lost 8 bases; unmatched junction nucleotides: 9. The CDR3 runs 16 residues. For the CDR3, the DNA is TGCGCCAGCAGCTTGGCCGGGCTAGCGGGACTGGATGAGCAGTTCTTC. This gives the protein CASSLAGLAGLDEQFF.

The CDR3 sequence is CASSRGGAYSYEQYF. The CDR3 nucleotides read TGTGCCAGCAGCCGTGGGGGGGCCTACTCCTACGAGCAGTACTTC. The rearrangement joins TRBV9 to TRBJ2-7; possible D gene TRBD2, 7 bases. The CDR3 sequence is 15 residues long. V was trimmed by 4 bases and J by 0 bases, leaving 14 bases between them. Germline CDR1 is SGDLS and CDR2 is YYNGEE.